This T cell receptor (beta chain) was recovered during a study of blood T cell repertoires in COVID-19. Study-wide background: Whether acute or convalescent, the COVID-19 samples came from the United States, Italy and Spain. Nucleic acid was either cDNA or gDNA, and it came from T cells, B-cell-depleted T cells, or PBMCs.

With V trimmed by 7 bases and J by 5 bases, 11 bases remained unmatched. The CDR3 length is 15 residues. Germline assignment: CDR1 MNHEY and CDR2 SMNVEV (reference sequence). This clone was seen only once. Per the original data handling: Estimated nucleated cell counts came from reference gene primer amplification. Using immunoSEQ multiplex PCR, the repertoire was profiled, and TCRdb retains in-frame clones only, with some absent. V and J calls and clone size follow that table, whereas D and trimming were derived from the DNA. The sample contains fewer than 75,000 clones, 70% to 90% of which appear only once.

The receptor was isolated from a man aged 65-85 years with acute or convalescent COVID-19. The rearrangement uses TRBV27 and TRBJ2-7; 10 bases line up with TRBD1. Sequences were obtained from peripheral blood. The CDR3 nucleotides read TGTGCCAGCACCTCCCGGGGACAGGGGTTCCACGAGCAGTACTTC. This sequence encodes CASTSRGQGFHEQYF.